This TCR beta chain was captured by sequencing in a study of blood T cell repertoires in COVID-19. Study at large: Sites across the United States, Italy and Spain contributed samples from acute and convalescent COVID-19. T cells, B-cell-depleted T cells, or PBMCs supplied cDNA or gDNA.

CDR1 and CDR2 (germline): LNHDA, SQIVND (reference sequence). Deletions cut 3 bases from V and 2 bases from J, with 20 bases between. The CDR3 totals 18 residues. This clone appeared once. Authors' methods: How many nucleated cells were present was estimated from reference gene primer amplification. This table comes from immunoSEQ multiplex PCR, and its TCRdb copy is limited to in-frame clones, with some not included. V and J calls and clone size come straight from that table; D and trimming were deduced from the DNA. The table has tens of thousands of clones, approximately 89% seen once. Sequenced: peripheral blood. This TCR derives from a human donor in a cohort sampled during active COVID-19. The chain links TRBV19 to TRBJ1-5; D might be TRBD1 (5 bases). The CDR3: CASSIGRGGIEGNQPQHF. The CDR3 DNA is TGTGCCAGTAGTATCGGCCGGGGGGGGATAGAAGGCAATCAGCCCCAGCATTTT.